This T cell receptor (beta chain) stems from a study of cytomegalovirus exposure and HLA in healthy donors. On the study more broadly: Among the 350 to 500 donors who were genotyped, about 79% fell in the genetic ancestry cluster that is associated with self-reported Caucasian donors.

Study results and limitations: Previous analysis showed most TCR beta V segments were productive about 87% or about 30% of the time. Later analysis suggested links between common viral pathogens and several top significant clusters.

A multiplex PCR was run with 60 Vbeta primers and 13 Jbeta primers. The method was immunoSEQ multiplex PCR; TCRdb's version includes in-frame clones alone and lacks a portion of them. The data contain roughly 140,000 clones, 82% of them singletons. CDR1 is MNHEY and CDR2 is SMNVEV in the germline V gene (reference sequence). Trimming at V came to 3 bases and at J to 3 bases, leaving 3 bases not matched to a gene. The CDR3 is 15 amino acids. Concerning this clone: Antigen: not known.

This receptor was identified in a male donor in good health and CMV-seronegative. This chain connects TRBV27 to TRBJ2-7; 12 bases line up with TRBD2. Sequenced: PBMCs. In nucleotides, the CDR3 is TGTGCCAGCAGTTTGACTAGCGGGAGCGGCTACGAGCAGTACTTC. The encoded protein is CASSLTSGSGYEQYF.